This T cell receptor (beta chain) was captured in a study of blood T cells in healthy people across ages. Broader study findings: Among T cells, TCR beta diversity per million cells dropped roughly linearly as age rose.

With a J-beta primer mix and a sample-barcoded 5' primer, a second PCR ran about 7 to 11 cycles. Every cDNA molecule bore a tag from a template-switch adaptor containing 12 random nucleotides. TCRdb passed the 5' RACE reads through MiXCR, listing each CDR3 protein once. The sample carries over 500,000 distinct CDR3 sequences, about 28% recorded once. Concerning this clonotype: The antigen remains undetermined.

This sample was shared with a second study, whose subject was T cells of mothers and their children. That work adds: A few healthy Caucasian mothers, along with their six children, were the donors. No T cell clones of persistent microchimeric origin were detected.

This clonotype originated in a boy aged 2 to 10 in good health. Source material: blood.

This chain's CDR3 is CSARETGTSWGDEQFF. As DNA, the CDR3 is TGCAGTGCTAGAGAGACCGGGACTAGCTGGGGGGATGAGCAGTTCTTC. This chain connects TRBV20-1 to TRBJ2-5; 9 nucleotides line up with TRBD2. The DNA end is more similar to TRBJ2-1, so the J call may be wrong. The CDR3 contains 16 residues. The V gene's germline CDR1 is DFQATT and CDR2 SNEGSKA (reference sequence).